This TCR beta chain was documented in a study of T cell responses to AZD1222 COVID-19 vaccine. Regarding the study as a whole: None of the repertoires were sampled until the peak T cell response had passed.

Measured with immunoSEQ multiplex PCR; TCRdb has only the in-frame clones, and not every one. Of around 76,000 clones in the sample, 85% were seen once. On this clone: The antigen is not known.

The CDR3 loop spans 14 amino acids. CDR1 MNHEY and CDR2 SVGAGI come from the germline V gene. Between the trimmed V and J ends, which lost 5 bases and 0 bases, there was a span of 9 bases. The chain recombines TRBV6-5 with TRBJ2-3; D unclear. This receptor was identified in an adult in good health. This material consisted of peripheral blood, taken on day 0 of AZD1222 vaccination. The CDR3 spells CASSPGLSTDTQYF. DNA for the CDR3: TGTGCCAGCAGTCCAGGTTTGAGCACAGATACGCAGTATTTT.